Presented here are 4 T cell receptor beta chains from one specimen sequenced in a study. TCRdb re-called the RT-PCR reads through MiXCR, storing one row per CDR3 protein. The profile covers hundreds of thousands of distinct CDR3 sequences, with 13% to 15% appearing a single time and 3.6% taken by the ten largest. Sequencing was performed on memory CD4+ T cells from blood. These receptors were collected from a female donor in good health, serving as a healthy control.

The CDR3 sequence: CASSPLLGIQGTDEQYF. The CDR3 DNA reads as TGTGCCAGCAGCCCCCTCCTGGGGATCCAGGGGACCGACGAGCAGTACTTC. This chain joins TRBV7-9 and TRBJ2-7, with a tentative D call TRBD1 (6 bases). Germline V gene lookup returns CDR1 SEHNR and CDR2 FQNEAQ (reference sequence). Trimming removed 5 bases at V and 5 bases at J, with 25 bases between. The CDR3 is made up of 17 amino acids.

J is TRBJ1-5 and V is TRBV20-1, with TRBD1 matching 7 bases. The V gene end was trimmed by 7 bases and the J gene end by 2 bases; junction bases not matched to a gene: 5. The CDR3 has 13 amino acids. Per the germline V gene, CDR1 is DFQATT and CDR2 is SNEGSKA (reference sequence). The chain's CDR3 is CSGQGVGNQPQHF. The DNA for the CDR3 is TGCAGTGGTCAGGGGGTTGGCAATCAGCCCCAGCATTTT.

V gene TRBV11-1 combines with J gene TRBJ2-1; 12 nucleotides align to TRBD2. The CDR3 is 15 amino acids. Germline loops: CDR1 SGHAT, CDR2 FQDESV (reference sequence). The V segment lost 5 bases and the J segment 12 bases; nucleotides outside the gene matches: 11. The CDR3 region is CASSPGTSGSSRQFF. In DNA, the CDR3 is TGTGCCAGCAGCCCCGGGACTAGCGGGTCCAGTCGGCAGTTCTTC. The variable domain in full, with the rest retrieved from reference TRBV11-1 and TRBJ2-1, is EAEVAQSPRYKITEKSQAVAFWCDPISGHATLYWYRQILGQGPELLVQFQDESVVDDSQLPKDRFSAERLKGVDSTLKIQPAELGDSAMYLCASSPGTSGSSRQFFGPGTRLTVL.

The chain uses TRBV6-5 and TRBJ2-2; 8 bases line up with TRBD1. The CDR3 length is 15 residues. Looked up from germline, CDR1 is MNHEY and CDR2 is SVGAGI. V trimming: 5 bases; J trimming: 4 bases; junction bases outside the gene matches: 6. The CDR3 loop reads CASSTRTGSTGELFF. CDR3 bases: TGTGCCAGCAGTACCCGGACAGGGAGCACCGGGGAGCTGTTTTTT.